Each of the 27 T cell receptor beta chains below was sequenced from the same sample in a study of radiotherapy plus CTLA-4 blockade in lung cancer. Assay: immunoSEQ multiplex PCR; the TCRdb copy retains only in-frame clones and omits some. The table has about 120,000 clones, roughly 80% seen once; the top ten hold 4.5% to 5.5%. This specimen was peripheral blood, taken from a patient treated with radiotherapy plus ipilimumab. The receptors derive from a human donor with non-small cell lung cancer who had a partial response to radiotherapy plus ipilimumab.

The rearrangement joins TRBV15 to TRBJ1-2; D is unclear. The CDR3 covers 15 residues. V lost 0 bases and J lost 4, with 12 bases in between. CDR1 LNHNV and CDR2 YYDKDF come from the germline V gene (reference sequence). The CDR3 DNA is TGTGCCACCAGCAGAGATATCACAGCCTTCTATGGCTACACCTTC. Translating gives CATSRDITAFYGYTF.

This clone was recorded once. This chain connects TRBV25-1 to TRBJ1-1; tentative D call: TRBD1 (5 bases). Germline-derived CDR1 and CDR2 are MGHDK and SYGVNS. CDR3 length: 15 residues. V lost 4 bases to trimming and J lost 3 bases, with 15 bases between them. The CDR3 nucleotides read TGTGCCAGCAGTGCCCCGGGACGGGAGGACACTGAAGCTTTCTTT. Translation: CASSAPGREDTEAFF.

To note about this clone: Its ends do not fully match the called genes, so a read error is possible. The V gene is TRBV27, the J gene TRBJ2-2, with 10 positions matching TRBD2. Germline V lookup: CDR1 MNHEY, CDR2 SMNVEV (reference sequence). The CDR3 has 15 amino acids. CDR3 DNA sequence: TGTGCCAACAGTTTATCAGCGGGAGGGCCCGGGGAGCTGTTTTTT. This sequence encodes CANSLSAGGPGELFF.

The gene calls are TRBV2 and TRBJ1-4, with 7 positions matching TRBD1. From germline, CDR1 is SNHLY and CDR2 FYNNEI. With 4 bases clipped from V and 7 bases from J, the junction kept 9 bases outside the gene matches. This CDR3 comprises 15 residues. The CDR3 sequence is CASSGNRGGAEKLFF. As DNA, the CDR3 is TGTGCCAGCAGTGGGAACAGGGGAGGTGCTGAAAAACTGTTTTTT.

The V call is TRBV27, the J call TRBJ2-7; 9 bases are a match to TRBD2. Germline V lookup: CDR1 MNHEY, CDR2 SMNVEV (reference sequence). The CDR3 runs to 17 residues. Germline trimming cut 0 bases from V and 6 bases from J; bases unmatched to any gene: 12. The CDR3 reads CASSLSPGLAGISEQYV. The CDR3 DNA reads TGTGCCAGCAGTTTATCACCGGGGCTAGCGGGAATTTCCGAGCAGTACGTC.

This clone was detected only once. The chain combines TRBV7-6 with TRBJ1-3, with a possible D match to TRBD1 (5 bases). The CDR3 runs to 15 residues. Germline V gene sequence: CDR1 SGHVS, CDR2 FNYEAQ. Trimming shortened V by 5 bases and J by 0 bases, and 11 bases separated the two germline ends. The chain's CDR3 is CASSRRDSSGNTIYF. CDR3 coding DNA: TGTGCCAGCAGCCGCCGAGACAGCTCTGGAAACACCATATATTTT.

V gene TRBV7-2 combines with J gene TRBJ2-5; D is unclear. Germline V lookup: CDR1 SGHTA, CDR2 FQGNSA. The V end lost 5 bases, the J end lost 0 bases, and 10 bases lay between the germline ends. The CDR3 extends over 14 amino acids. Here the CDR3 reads CASSTRTYQETQYF. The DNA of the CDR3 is TGTGCCAGCAGCACACGAACCTACCAAGAGACCCAGTACTTC.

The CDR3 is CASSLEWSGQGTYNEQFF. Written as DNA, the CDR3 is TGTGCCAGCAGCTTGGAATGGAGCGGCCAAGGAACCTACAATGAGCAGTTCTTC. V usage is TRBV5-6 and J usage is TRBJ2-1; tentative D call: TRBD2 (5 bases). Trimming took 0 bases from V and 2 from J, leaving 18 bases between them. The CDR3 length is 18 residues. Germline-derived CDR1 and CDR2 are SGHDT and YYEEEE.

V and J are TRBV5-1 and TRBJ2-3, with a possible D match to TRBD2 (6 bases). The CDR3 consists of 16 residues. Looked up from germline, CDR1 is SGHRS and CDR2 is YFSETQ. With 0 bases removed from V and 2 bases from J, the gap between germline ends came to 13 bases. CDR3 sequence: CASSLGASAFTDTQYF. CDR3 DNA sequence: TGCGCCAGCAGCTTGGGGGCTAGCGCATTCACAGATACGCAGTATTTT.

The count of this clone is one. CDR3 DNA sequence: TGTGCCAGCAGTCGGGTAGCGACCTACAATGAGCAGTTCTTC. Translation gives CASSRVATYNEQFF. V usage is TRBV6-1 and J usage is TRBJ2-1, with D possibly matching TRBD2 (5 bases). This CDR3 has 14 amino acids. V shed 5 bases and J shed 2 bases, with 10 bases lying between them. CDR1 and CDR2 (germline): MNHNS, SASEGT.

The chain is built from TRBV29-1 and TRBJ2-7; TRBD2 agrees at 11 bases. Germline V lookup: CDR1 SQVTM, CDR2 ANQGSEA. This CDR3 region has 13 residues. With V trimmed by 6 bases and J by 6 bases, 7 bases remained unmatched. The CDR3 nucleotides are TGCAGCGTCGAACGGCTAGCGGGAGGCGAGCAGTACGTC. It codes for CSVERLAGGEQYV.

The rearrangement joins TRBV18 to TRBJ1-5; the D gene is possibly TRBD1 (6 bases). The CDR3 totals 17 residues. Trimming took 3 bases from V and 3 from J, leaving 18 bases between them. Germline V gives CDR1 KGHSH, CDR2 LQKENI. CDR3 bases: TGTGCCAGCTCACCGGGCGGACAGCTAAACCCCAATCAGCCCCAGCATTTT. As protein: CASSPGGQLNPNQPQHF.

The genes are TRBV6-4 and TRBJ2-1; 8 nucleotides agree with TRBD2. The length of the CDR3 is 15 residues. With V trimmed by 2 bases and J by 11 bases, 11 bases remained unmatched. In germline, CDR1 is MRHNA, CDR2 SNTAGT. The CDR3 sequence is CASSDDSGGPPKQFF. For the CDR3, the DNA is TGTGCCAGCAGTGACGATTCGGGAGGGCCCCCTAAGCAGTTCTTC.

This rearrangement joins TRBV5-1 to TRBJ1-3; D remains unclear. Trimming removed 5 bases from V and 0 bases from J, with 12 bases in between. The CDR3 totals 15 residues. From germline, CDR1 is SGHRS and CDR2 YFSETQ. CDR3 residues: CASRTPGYSGNTIYF. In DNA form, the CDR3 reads TGCGCCAGCAGAACACCGGGATACTCTGGAAACACCATATATTTT.

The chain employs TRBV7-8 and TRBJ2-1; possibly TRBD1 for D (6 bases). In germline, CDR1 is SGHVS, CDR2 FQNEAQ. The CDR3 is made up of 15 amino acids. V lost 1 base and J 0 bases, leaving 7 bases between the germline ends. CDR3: CASSLGTDSYNEQFF. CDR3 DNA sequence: TGTGCCAGCAGCTTAGGGACAGACTCCTACAATGAGCAGTTCTTC.

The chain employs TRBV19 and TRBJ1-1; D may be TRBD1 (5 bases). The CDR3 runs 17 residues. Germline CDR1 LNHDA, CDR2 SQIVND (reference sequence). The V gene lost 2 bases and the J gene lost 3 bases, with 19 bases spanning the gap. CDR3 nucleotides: TGTGCCAGTAGTATAACCCGGGACTCCTCTAGGGACACTGAAGCTTTCTTT. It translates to CASSITRDSSRDTEAFF.

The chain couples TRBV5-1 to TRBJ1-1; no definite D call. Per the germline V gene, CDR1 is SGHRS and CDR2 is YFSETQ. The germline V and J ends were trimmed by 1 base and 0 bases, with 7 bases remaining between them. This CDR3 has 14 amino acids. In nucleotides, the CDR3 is TGCGCCAGCAGCTTGACAGCTATGAACACTGAAGCTTTCTTT. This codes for CASSLTAMNTEAFF.

The CDR3 reads CASSEGGRGRLNEQFF. Here the CDR3 DNA reads TGTGCCAGCAGTGAAGGAGGCAGGGGGCGCCTAAATGAGCAGTTCTTC. This chain uses TRBV6-1 with TRBJ2-1; 8 bases align to TRBD1. Trimming at V came to 1 base and at J to 7 bases, leaving 9 bases not matched to a gene. From germline, CDR1 is MNHNS and CDR2 SASEGT. The CDR3 contains 16 residues.

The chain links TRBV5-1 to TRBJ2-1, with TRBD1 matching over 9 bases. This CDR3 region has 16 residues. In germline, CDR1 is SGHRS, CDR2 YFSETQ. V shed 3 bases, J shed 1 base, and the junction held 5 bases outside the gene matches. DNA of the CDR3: TGCGCCAGCAGCTCCGGTGACAGGGGGTCCTACAATGAGCAGTTCTTC. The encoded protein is CASSSGDRGSYNEQFF.

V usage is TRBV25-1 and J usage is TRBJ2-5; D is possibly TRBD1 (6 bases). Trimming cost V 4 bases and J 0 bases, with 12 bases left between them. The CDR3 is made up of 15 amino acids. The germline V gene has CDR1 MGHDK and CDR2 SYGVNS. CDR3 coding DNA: TGTGCCAGCAGTGGCGACAGGAGGTACCAAGAGACCCAGTACTTC. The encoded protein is CASSGDRRYQETQYF.

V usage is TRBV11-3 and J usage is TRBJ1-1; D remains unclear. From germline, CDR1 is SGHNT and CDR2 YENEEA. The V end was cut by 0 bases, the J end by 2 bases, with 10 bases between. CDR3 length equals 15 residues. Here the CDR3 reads CASSLDGGRNTEAFF. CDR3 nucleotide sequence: TGTGCCAGCAGCTTAGATGGTGGCAGAAACACTGAAGCTTTCTTT.

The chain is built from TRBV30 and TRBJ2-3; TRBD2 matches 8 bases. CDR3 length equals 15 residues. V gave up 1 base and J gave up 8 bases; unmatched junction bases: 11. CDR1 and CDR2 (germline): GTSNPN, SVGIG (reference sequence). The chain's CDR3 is CAWSGRREVGSTQYF. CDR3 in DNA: TGTGCCTGGAGTGGTAGGCGGGAGGTGGGTTCTACGCAGTATTTT.

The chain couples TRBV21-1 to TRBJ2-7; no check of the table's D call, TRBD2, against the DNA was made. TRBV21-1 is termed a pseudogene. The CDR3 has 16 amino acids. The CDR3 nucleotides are TGTGCCAGCAGCTGGGACGGGGTGGGGGGGGCTTACGAGCAGTACGTC. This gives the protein CASSWDGVGGAYEQYV.

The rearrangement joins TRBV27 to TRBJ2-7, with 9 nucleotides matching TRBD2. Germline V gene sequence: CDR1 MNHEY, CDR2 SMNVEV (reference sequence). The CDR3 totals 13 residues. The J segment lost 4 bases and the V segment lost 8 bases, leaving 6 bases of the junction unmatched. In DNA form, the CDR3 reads TGTGCCAGCTCTGGGGCGGGAGGGTACGAGCAGTACGTC. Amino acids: CASSGAGGYEQYV.

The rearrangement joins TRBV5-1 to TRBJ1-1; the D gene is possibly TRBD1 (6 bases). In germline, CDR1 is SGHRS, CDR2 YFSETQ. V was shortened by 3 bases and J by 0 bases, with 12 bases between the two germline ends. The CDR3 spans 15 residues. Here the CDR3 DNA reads TGCGCCAGCAGCTCCGATGGACAGATGAACACTGAAGCTTTCTTT. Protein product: CASSSDGQMNTEAFF.

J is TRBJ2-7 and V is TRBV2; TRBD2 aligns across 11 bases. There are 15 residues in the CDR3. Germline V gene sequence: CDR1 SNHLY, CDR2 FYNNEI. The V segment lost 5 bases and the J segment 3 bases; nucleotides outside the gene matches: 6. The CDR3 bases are TGTGCCAGCAGTCCCTTAGCGGGAGGGGACTACGAGCAGTACTTC. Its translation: CASSPLAGGDYEQYF.

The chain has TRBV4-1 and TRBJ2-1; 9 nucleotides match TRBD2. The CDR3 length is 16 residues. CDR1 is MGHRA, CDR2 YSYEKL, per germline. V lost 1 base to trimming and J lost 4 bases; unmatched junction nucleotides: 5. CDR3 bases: TGCGCCAGCAGCCAAGGGGTAGCGGGAGAGTACAATGAGCAGTTCTTC. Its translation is CASSQGVAGEYNEQFF.